This T cell receptor beta chain comes out of a study of blood T cell repertoires in COVID-19. Authors' processing steps: Reference gene primers were amplified, and this amplification served to estimate nucleated cell counts. Clones were sequenced by immunoSEQ multiplex PCR, and TCRdb holds only the in-frame ones, with some missing. V and J calls and clone size are as listed in that table; D and trimming were resolved from the DNA. The repertoire has some 240,000 clones, over 70% of them found once; the top ten carry roughly 10%. The CDR3 spans 14 residues. The germline CDR1 and CDR2 sequences are LNHDA and SQIVND (reference sequence). V lost 5 bases to trimming and J lost 6 bases, with 14 bases between them.

This TCR was recovered from an older woman with COVID-19, enrolled during active disease. What was sequenced was peripheral blood. The chain links TRBV19 to TRBJ1-5; the D gene is possibly TRBD1 (5 bases). In nucleotides, the CDR3 is TGTGCCAGTAGTGTCAAGTGGGGCCCTCAGCCCCAGCATTTT. It translates to CASSVKWGPQPQHF. The entire variable domain, with the rest obtained from reference TRBV19 and TRBJ1-5, is as follows: DGGITQSPKYLFRKEGQNVTLSCEQNLNHDAMYWYRQDPGQGLRLIYYSQIVNDFQKGDIAEGYSVSREKKESFPLTVTSAQKNPTAFYLCASSVKWGPQPQHFGDGTRLSIL.